These 30 T cell receptor beta chains were sequenced from one sample in a study of blood T cell repertoires in COVID-19. Clones were read by immunoSEQ multiplex PCR, and TCRdb kept only the in-frame ones, dropping some. The repertoire consists of about 500,000 clones, with around nine tenths occurring once and the leading ten covering 7.8%. Material: peripheral blood. Every receptor here comes from a woman between 45 and 65 years old with COVID-19, enrolled during active disease.

The chain links TRBV4-2 to TRBJ1-2; weak D call: TRBD1 (6 bases). Germline V gene sequence: CDR1 LGHNA, CDR2 YNFKEQ. The germline V and J ends were trimmed by 3 bases and 5 bases, with 16 bases remaining between them. This CDR3 has 15 amino acids. The DNA of the CDR3 is TGTGCCAGCAGCCACTCAGAGGGTCAGGGGTATGGCTACACCTTC. Protein sequence: CASSHSEGQGYGYTF.

The CDR3, as DNA: TGTGCCAGCACCGCATCAAGATTCGGGACTAGCGGGGACTACGAGCAGTACTTC. This translates into CASTASRFGTSGDYEQYF. V usage is TRBV13 and J usage is TRBJ2-7; the match to TRBD2 covers 13 bases. This CDR3 has 18 amino acids. The junction had 15 bases not matched to a gene; V was cut back by 7 bases and J by 3 bases. Germline-derived CDR1 and CDR2 are PRHDT and FYEKMQ (reference sequence).

This chain connects TRBV2 to TRBJ1-1; D is undetermined. With 4 bases removed from V and 1 base from J, the gap between germline ends came to 13 bases. CDR1 SNHLY and CDR2 FYNNEI come from the germline V gene. The CDR3 runs to 15 residues. This CDR3 is CASSGTRIPNTEAFF. CDR3 bases: TGTGCCAGCAGTGGAACGCGGATCCCGAACACTGAAGCTTTCTTT.

The J gene is TRBJ1-1, the V gene TRBV18, with D perhaps TRBD1 (6 bases). Germline assignment: CDR1 KGHSH and CDR2 LQKENI. V lost 7 bases and J lost 3, with 12 bases in between. There are 13 residues in the CDR3. In nucleotides, the CDR3 is TGTGCCAGCTGCCAGGGGAGGGACACTGAAGCTTTCTTT. Protein product: CASCQGRDTEAFF. Together with reference TRBV18 and TRBJ1-1, the CDR3 gives the full variable domain: NAGVMQNPRHLVRRRGQEARLRCSPMKGHSHVYWYRQLPEEGLKFMVYLQKENIIDESGMPKERFSAEFPKEGPSILRIQQVVRGDSAAYFCASCQGRDTEAFFGQGTRLTVV.

The V and J genes are TRBV19 and TRBJ1-2, with 8 bases identical to TRBD1. Trimming took 4 bases from V and 6 from J; bases not matched to a gene: 4. Per germline, CDR1 LNHDA and CDR2 SQIVND (reference sequence). This CDR3 has 13 amino acids. CDR3 residues: CASSNRQGHGYTF. Written as DNA, the CDR3 is TGTGCCAGTAGTAACCGACAGGGGCATGGCTACACCTTC.

This chain uses TRBV28 with TRBJ2-7; D is uncertain. Trimming shortened V by 8 bases and J by 4 bases, and 18 bases separated the two germline ends. CDR1 is MDHEN and CDR2 is SYDVKM in the germline V gene. CDR3 length: 14 residues. CDR3 loop: CASCHEAVMYEQYF. DNA for the CDR3: TGTGCCAGCTGCCATGAGGCAGTTATGTACGAGCAGTACTTC.

The chain joins TRBV29-1 to TRBJ1-2, with D possibly TRBD1 on 5 matching bases. V lost 6 bases and J 8 bases, leaving 16 bases between the germline ends. The CDR3 is made up of 12 amino acids. The germline CDR1 and CDR2 sequences are SQVTM and ANQGSEA. The CDR3: CSVPTGVGGYTF. The DNA of the CDR3 is TGCAGCGTCCCCACGGGGGTGGGAGGCTACACCTTC.

The chain is built from TRBV29-1 and TRBJ2-1, with TRBD2 identical over 13 bases. Trimming cost V 6 bases and J 6 bases; bases outside gene matches: 14. The CDR3 has 17 residues. Germline V CDR1 and CDR2: SQVTM, ANQGSEA. The CDR3 is CSVTLTLGTSGINEQFF. The CDR3 coding sequence is TGCAGCGTAACATTAACTTTGGGGACTAGCGGGATCAATGAGCAGTTCTTC.

The V and J genes are TRBV20-1 and TRBJ1-2; D ambiguous. The CDR3 is 10 residues long. Trimming pared 5 bases from V and 4 bases from J, leaving 5 bases between. Germline assignment: CDR1 DFQATT and CDR2 SNEGSKA (reference sequence). The CDR3 bases are TGCAGTGCTCCTCGCTATGGCTACACCTTC. It translates to CSAPRYGYTF.

V and J are TRBV27 and TRBJ2-7, with TRBD1 as a possible D gene (6 bases). CDR1 is MNHEY, CDR2 SMNVEV, per germline (reference sequence). With 3 bases removed from V and 2 bases from J, the gap between germline ends came to 14 bases. This CDR3 comprises 15 residues. In DNA form, the CDR3 reads TGTGCCAGCAGTTTCAAACAGGGACCTCCCTACGAGCAGTACTTC. This codes for CASSFKQGPPYEQYF.

The V call is TRBV5-1, the J call TRBJ2-1; a possible D gene is TRBD2 (6 bases). Germline V lookup: CDR1 SGHRS, CDR2 YFSETQ. This CDR3 has 15 residues. V was shortened by 4 bases and J by 3 bases, with 14 bases between the two germline ends. CDR3 residues: CASSPGGGNYNEQFF. The CDR3 DNA is TGCGCCAGCAGCCCCGGTGGGGGGAACTACAATGAGCAGTTCTTC.

The J gene is TRBJ1-1, the V gene TRBV18; 8 bases map to TRBD1. The CDR3 has 15 residues. The J segment lost 6 bases and the V segment lost 6 bases, leaving 12 bases of the junction unmatched. Germline CDR1 reads KGHSH; CDR2 reads LQKENI. CDR3 nucleotides: TGTGCCAGCTCTCTCCTACGGACAGGGCGGGCTGAAGCTTTCTTT. Translating it yields CASSLLRTGRAEAFF. Supplemented by reference TRBV18 and TRBJ1-1, the full variable domain reads NAGVMQNPRHLVRRRGQEARLRCSPMKGHSHVYWYRQLPEEGLKFMVYLQKENIIDESGMPKERFSAEFPKEGPSILRIQQVVRGDSAAYFCASSLLRTGRAEAFFGQGTRLTVV.

In its sample, this clone was seen once. The chain recombines TRBV2 with TRBJ1-4, with 9 nucleotides matching TRBD1. Trimming at V came to 7 bases and at J to 6 bases, leaving 6 bases not matched to a gene. Germline CDR1 SNHLY, CDR2 FYNNEI. The CDR3 length is 14 residues. This CDR3 reads CASKIQGAYEKLFF. The CDR3 region has the DNA TGTGCCAGCAAGATACAGGGGGCGTATGAAAAACTGTTTTTT.

This clone was seen only a few times. In DNA, the CDR3 is TGTGCCAGCAGTGACGGACAGGGGTACTACAATGAGCAGTTCTTC. Translation gives CASSDGQGYYNEQFF. The rearrangement links TRBV6-4 to TRBJ2-1; 9 bases are a match to TRBD1. Germline V CDR1 and CDR2: MRHNA, SNTAGT. Trimming at V came to 2 bases and at J to 3 bases, leaving 2 bases not matched to a gene. The CDR3 is 15 amino acids.

The chain links TRBV19 to TRBJ1-5, with 7 nucleotides matching TRBD1. Germline CDR1 reads LNHDA; CDR2 reads SQIVND (reference sequence). J lost 2 bases, V lost 3 bases, and 7 bases had no gene match. The CDR3 sequence is 16 residues long. DNA for the CDR3: TGTGCCAGTAGTATTTTTGAGGGGGCTCGCAATCAGCCCCAGCATTTT. Amino acid sequence: CASSIFEGARNQPQHF.

The genes are TRBV19 and TRBJ1-6, with a possible D match to TRBD1 (6 bases). V dropped 4 bases and J dropped 7 bases, with 14 bases sitting between them. This CDR3 is 15 amino acids long. Looked up from germline, CDR1 is LNHDA and CDR2 is SQIVND (reference sequence). This chain's CDR3 is CASSKDSRSNSPLHF. CDR3 DNA: TGTGCCAGTAGTAAGGACAGCCGATCCAATTCACCCCTCCACTTT.

V is TRBV14 and J is TRBJ1-2; D is ambiguous. This CDR3 has 14 residues. The V and J ends lost 8 bases and 5 bases respectively, with 18 bases between them. Germline-derived CDR1 and CDR2 are SGHDN and FVKESK. The CDR3 spells CASSRGILDYGYTF. DNA for the CDR3: TGTGCCAGCTCGAGAGGGATTCTTGATTATGGCTACACCTTC.

This clone was observed a single time. The rearrangement links TRBV2 to TRBJ1-2, with D uncertain. This CDR3 is 14 amino acids long. The V end lost 6 bases, the J end lost 2 bases, and 13 bases lay between the germline ends. Germline CDR1 is SNHLY and CDR2 is FYNNEI. This CDR3 is CASSGRDDNYGYTF. The CDR3 region has the DNA TGTGCCAGCAGCGGGAGGGATGACAACTATGGCTACACCTTC.

The chain uses TRBV5-6 and TRBJ1-5; unclear D gene. V was clipped by 3 bases and J by 0 bases, with 10 bases between them. The CDR3 sequence is 15 residues long. The germline CDR1 and CDR2 sequences are SGHDT and YYEEEE. In DNA, the CDR3 is TGTGCCAGCAGCTACTCCTCCCTTAGCAATCAGCCCCAGCATTTT. This sequence encodes CASSYSSLSNQPQHF. Drawing the rest from reference TRBV5-6 and TRBJ1-5, the complete variable domain is DAGVTQSPTHLIKTRGQQVTLRCSPKSGHDTVSWYQQALGQGPQFIFQYYEEEERQRGNFPDRFSGHQFPNYSSELNVNALLLGDSALYLCASSYSSLSNQPQHFGDGTRLSIL.

The V and J genes are TRBV24-1 and TRBJ1-2; 7 bases match TRBD1. The V gene's germline CDR1 is KGHDR and CDR2 SFDVKD. V gave up 6 bases and J gave up 6 bases; unmatched junction bases: 9. This CDR3 has 14 amino acids. The CDR3 sequence: CATSKTDRADGYTF. CDR3 nucleotides: TGTGCCACCAGTAAAACCGACAGGGCCGATGGCTACACCTTC.

The V call is TRBV3-1 (or the pseudogene TRBV3-2), the J call TRBJ2-7, with a possible D match to TRBD2 (5 bases). Germline-derived CDR1 and CDR2 are LGHDT and YNNKEL (reference sequence). V was clipped by 1 base and J by 6 bases, with 16 bases between them. The CDR3 sequence is 15 residues long. The CDR3 nucleotides read TGTGCCAGCAGCCAAGGTATCGGGCTAGCTGGCGAGCAGTACTTC. This sequence encodes CASSQGIGLAGEQYF.

The chain is built from TRBV19 and TRBJ2-7, with D tentatively TRBD1 (5 bases). CDR3 size: 14 residues. Trimming took off 5 bases at V and 2 bases at J, with 13 bases between the two ends. CDR1 and CDR2 (germline): LNHDA, SQIVND (reference sequence). The CDR3 nucleotides read TGTGCCAGTAGTCCCCTGACAGCCACCTACGAGCAGTACTTC. Its translation: CASSPLTATYEQYF.

Turning to this clone: A much more abundant neighbour one base away suggests this may be a read error. The DNA of the CDR3 is TGTGCCAGCAGCTGGGACAGGGCCTACGAGCAGTACTTC. This gives the protein CASSWDRAYEQYF. The J gene is TRBJ2-7, the V gene TRBV11-2, with 9 bases aligning to TRBD1. Germline CDR1 is SGHAT and CDR2 is FQNNGV. This CDR3 contains 13 residues. V dropped 4 bases and J dropped 2; count of bases not matched to a gene: 0. Full variable domain (remainder filled in from reference TRBV11-2 and TRBJ2-7): EAGVAQSPRYKIIEKRQSVAFWCNPISGHATLYWYQQILGQGPKLLIQFQNNGVVDDSQLPKDRFSAERLKGVDSTLKIQPAKLEDSAVYLCASSWDRAYEQYFGPGTRLTVT.

The V and J genes are TRBV6-5 and TRBJ2-2, with 7 nucleotides matching TRBD1. The V segment lost 3 bases and the J segment 7 bases; nucleotides outside the gene matches: 8. Germline V CDR1 and CDR2: MNHEY, SVGAGI. This CDR3 spans 15 amino acids. CDR3 region: CASSYGTEGHGELFF. The DNA of the CDR3 is TGTGCCAGCAGTTATGGGACAGAGGGTCACGGGGAGCTGTTTTTT.

V is TRBV12-5 and J is TRBJ1-1; D is uncertain. Looked up from germline, CDR1 is LGHNT and CDR2 is FRNRAP. This CDR3 is 12 amino acids long. V lost 6 bases to trimming and J lost 4 bases, with 9 bases between them. CDR3 sequence: CASGREVTEAFF. CDR3 nucleotides: TGTGCTAGTGGGCGCGAGGTCACTGAAGCTTTCTTT.

The chain employs TRBV27 and TRBJ1-4; tentatively, D is TRBD1 (5 bases). Germline loops: CDR1 MNHEY, CDR2 SMNVEV (reference sequence). The CDR3 covers 15 residues. Trimming shortened V by 2 bases and J by 6 bases, and 13 bases separated the two germline ends. Written as DNA, the CDR3 is TGTGCCAGCAGTTTACGCCCCCTCAGGGATGAAAAACTGTTTTTT. It is translated as CASSLRPLRDEKLFF. The full variable domain, rest sourced from reference TRBV27 and TRBJ1-4, is EAQVTQNPRYLITVTGKKLTVTCSQNMNHEYMSWYRQDPGLGLRQIYYSMNVEVTDKGDVPEGYKVSRKEKRNFPLILESPSPNQTSLYFCASSLRPLRDEKLFFGSGTQLSVL.

This clone was seen once. CDR3 residues: CASRSLRQGDEQYF. The CDR3 DNA sequence: TGTGCCAGCAGGTCCCTCCGACAGGGGGACGAGCAGTACTTC. The rearrangement links TRBV11-2 to TRBJ2-7; 9 nucleotides match TRBD1. This CDR3 has 14 amino acids. V shed 6 bases and J 5 bases; nucleotides not matched to a gene: 8. Germline CDR1 SGHAT, CDR2 FQNNGV.

The J gene is TRBJ1-1, the V gene TRBV6-2 or TRBV6-3, with TRBD1 matching over 9 bases. Trimming cost V 6 bases and J 6 bases; bases outside gene matches: 11. Germline V gene data show CDR1 as MNHEY and CDR2 as SVGEGT. The CDR3 is made up of 15 amino acids. CDR3 in amino acids: CASSSLTGGYAEAFF. CDR3 DNA: TGTGCCAGCAGCTCGTTGACAGGGGGGTACGCTGAAGCTTTCTTT.

As to this clone: Other nucleotide sequences from this sample produce the same CDR3. The chain joins TRBV5-4 to TRBJ2-2; 7 bases line up with TRBD1. Losses at the gene ends were 2 bases for V and 6 bases for J; bases not matched to a gene: 1. Germline V gene data show CDR1 as SGHNT and CDR2 as YYREEE (reference sequence). The CDR3 contains 13 residues. In DNA form, the CDR3 reads TGTGCCAGCAGCTTACAGGGGTCCGGGGAGCTGTTTTTT. Translation gives CASSLQGSGELFF.

This clone occurred once. This chain connects TRBV14 to TRBJ1-1; TRBD1 matches 9 bases. The length of the CDR3 is 13 residues. Germline values: CDR1 SGHDN, CDR2 FVKESK. Losses at the gene ends were 5 bases for V and 4 bases for J; bases not matched to a gene: 2. In DNA form, the CDR3 reads TGTGCCAGCAGCGGGACAGGGAGCACTGAAGCTTTCTTT. It yields the protein CASSGTGSTEAFF.